The T cell receptor beta chain under discussion was sequenced for a study of T cells in women clearing cervical HPV infection. Across the study: Case blood was drawn a median roughly 150 days after lesion detection.

Of note for this clone: In the same sample, other DNA sequences code for this CDR3.

Clones were sequenced by immunoSEQ multiplex PCR, and TCRdb holds only the in-frame ones, with some missing. Its listing shows around 30,000 clones. Sequencing was carried out using blood buffy coat. The clonotype was recovered from a woman aged 18-69 years with a cervical HPV16 infection that either progressed to CIN3+ or cleared (not recorded which).

This CDR3 is CASSPSGGNTIYF. The CDR3 DNA, read in part, is TGTGCCAGTAGCCCTTCAGGTGGAAACACC. The rearrangement joins TRBV19 to TRBJ1-3; no definite D call. The sequenced fragment ends 3 residues before the CDR3 boundary, so the rest is inferred from the germline J gene. Trimming stripped 6 bases from V and 3 bases from J, with 9 bases between. The CDR3 has 13 residues. Germline V CDR1 and CDR2: LNHDA, SQIVND (reference sequence).